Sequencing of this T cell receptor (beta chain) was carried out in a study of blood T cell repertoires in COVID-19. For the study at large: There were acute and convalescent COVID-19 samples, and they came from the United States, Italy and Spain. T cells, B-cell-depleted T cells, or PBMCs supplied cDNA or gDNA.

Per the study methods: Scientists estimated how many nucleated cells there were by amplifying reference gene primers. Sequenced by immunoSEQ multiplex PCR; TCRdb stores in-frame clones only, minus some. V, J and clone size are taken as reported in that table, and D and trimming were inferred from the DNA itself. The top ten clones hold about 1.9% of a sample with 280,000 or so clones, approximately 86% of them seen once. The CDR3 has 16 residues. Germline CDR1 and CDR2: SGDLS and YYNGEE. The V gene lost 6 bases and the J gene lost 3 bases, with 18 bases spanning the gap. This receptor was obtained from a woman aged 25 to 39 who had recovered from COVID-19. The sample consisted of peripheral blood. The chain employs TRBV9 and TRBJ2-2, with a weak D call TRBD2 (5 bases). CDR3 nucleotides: TGTGCCAGCACCGCAGTGGGGAGATTTGACACCGGGGAGCTGTTTTTT. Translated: CASTAVGRFDTGELFF.